This is a list of T cell receptor beta chains from one sample in a study of type 1 regulatory T cells. One entry per CDR3 protein results from TCRdb running MiXCR on the reads. The sample carries about 42,000 distinct CDR3 sequences, 10% to 15% recorded once. These receptors have no known antigen. Sequencing was performed on cultured non-Tr1 T cells, either the whole culture or a sorted T cell fraction (not recorded which). These receptors all stem from a human donor in good health. CDR3s include the opening cysteine and the closing phenylalanine or tryptophan. Each record gives: clone size, V gene, J gene, D gene, CDR3 DNA, CDR3 protein. A D gene is named only where the DNA matches it firmly. Where a row states a size, it is once, few, many or the class of an expanded clone; other rows omit it.

abundance: few; v_gene: TRBV20-1; j_gene: TRBJ2-1; d_gene: TRBD2; CDR3nt: TGCAGTGCCTTTAGCGGGAGGAGTAATGAGCAGTTCTTC; CDR3aa: CSAFSGRSNEQFF
abundance: many; v_gene: TRBV30; j_gene: TRBJ2-3; d_gene: TRBD1; CDR3nt: TGTGCCTGGAGAGGGACAGGGGACGCGCAGTATTTT; CDR3aa: CAWRGTGDAQYF
abundance: many; v_gene: TRBV5-1; j_gene: TRBJ2-7; d_gene: -; CDR3nt: TGCGCCAGCAGCGGGCCCTCTCAGGACGAGCAGTACTTC; CDR3aa: CASSGPSQDEQYF
abundance: -; v_gene: TRBV28; j_gene: TRBJ2-1; d_gene: -; CDR3nt: TGTGCCAGCAGTCCCCCCACTAACGGGAGTGTCAATGAGCAGTTCTTC; CDR3aa: CASSPPTNGSVNEQFF
abundance: medium-sized; v_gene: TRBV18; j_gene: TRBJ1-1; d_gene: -; CDR3nt: TGTGCCAGCTCACCCGAAGGGGGGTGGCGGACTGAAGCTTTCTTT; CDR3aa: CASSPEGGWRTEAFF
abundance: -; v_gene: TRBV20-1; j_gene: TRBJ2-1; d_gene: TRBD2; CDR3nt: TGCAGTGCTAGAGATCCCCGAAGACTAGCGGGATTGAATAATGAGCAGTTCTTC; CDR3aa: CSARDPRRLAGLNNEQFF
abundance: -; v_gene: TRBV7-2; j_gene: TRBJ2-3; d_gene: TRBD2; CDR3nt: TGTGCCAGCAGCCCCAGGCTAGCGGGAAGCACAGATACGCAGTATTTT; CDR3aa: CASSPRLAGSTDTQYF
abundance: many; v_gene: TRBV6-5; j_gene: TRBJ2-7; d_gene: TRBD2; CDR3nt: TGTGCCAGCAAGAGAACAGCGGGAGTATACGAGCAGTACTTC; CDR3aa: CASKRTAGVYEQYF
abundance: -; v_gene: TRBV5-1; j_gene: TRBJ1-2; d_gene: -; CDR3nt: TGCGCCAGCAGCTTCGGAGGGGAAGACAACTATGGCTACACCTTC; CDR3aa: CASSFGGEDNYGYTF
abundance: many; v_gene: TRBV28; j_gene: TRBJ1-6; d_gene: -; CDR3nt: TGTGCCAGCAGTCCTGCCGACTGGCTCTCCTATAATTCACCCCTCCACTTT; CDR3aa: CASSPADWLSYNSPLHF
abundance: many; v_gene: TRBV14; j_gene: TRBJ2-2; d_gene: -; CDR3nt: TGTGCCAGCAGTCTGAACACCGGGGAGCTGTTTTTT; CDR3aa: CASSLNTGELFF
abundance: -; v_gene: TRBV5-1; j_gene: TRBJ2-7; d_gene: TRBD1; CDR3nt: TGCGCCAGCAGCTTGTGGACAGGGATCGTGGGCGAGCAGTACTTC; CDR3aa: CASSLWTGIVGEQYF
abundance: many; v_gene: TRBV5-8; j_gene: TRBJ2-3; d_gene: -; CDR3nt: TGTGCCAGCAGCTTGGTTGGCACAGATACGCAGTATTTT; CDR3aa: CASSLVGTDTQYF
abundance: -; v_gene: TRBV7-2; j_gene: TRBJ2-2; d_gene: TRBD2; CDR3nt: TGTGCCAGCAGCACTAAAGCGATCGTGGGACTAGCGTACACCGGGGAGCTGTTTTTT; CDR3aa: CASSTKAIVGLAYTGELFF
abundance: few; v_gene: TRBV30; j_gene: TRBJ1-4; d_gene: -; CDR3nt: TGTGCCTGGAGTATCAGTAGGGAAAAACTGTTTTTT; CDR3aa: CAWSISREKLFF
abundance: few; v_gene: TRBV5-1; j_gene: TRBJ2-1; d_gene: TRBD1; CDR3nt: TGCGCCAGCACGCACGGGACAGGCTACAATGAGCAGTTCTTC; CDR3aa: CASTHGTGYNEQFF
abundance: -; v_gene: TRBV3-1; j_gene: TRBJ2-1; d_gene: TRBD1; CDR3nt: TGTGCCAGCAGCCTAAGATCTAGGACAGGGTTCTACAATGAGCAGTTCTTC; CDR3aa: CASSLRSRTGFYNEQFF
abundance: -; v_gene: TRBV6-5; j_gene: TRBJ1-1; d_gene: -; CDR3nt: TGTGCCAGCAGTCCTACTCCAATGGGTGGATGGACTGAAGCTTTCTTT; CDR3aa: CASSPTPMGGWTEAFF
abundance: many; v_gene: TRBV30; j_gene: TRBJ2-5; d_gene: TRBD1; CDR3nt: TGTGCCTGGAGTCACGGGGGACAGGGGCGAGAGACCCAGTACTTC; CDR3aa: CAWSHGGQGRETQYF
abundance: many; v_gene: TRBV7-3; j_gene: TRBJ2-5; d_gene: -; CDR3nt: TGTGCCAGCAGCTTAGGAGGTAGCGGCCAAGAGACCCAGTACTTC; CDR3aa: CASSLGGSGQETQYF
abundance: -; v_gene: TRBV20-1; j_gene: TRBJ2-7; d_gene: -; CDR3nt: TGCAGTGCTAGTGGCCTTGGACCCTACGAGCAGTACTTC; CDR3aa: CSASGLGPYEQYF
abundance: many; v_gene: TRBV20-1; j_gene: TRBJ2-5; d_gene: -; CDR3nt: TGCAGTGCTAGAGCCCCACAGATCCAAGAGACCCAGTACTTC; CDR3aa: CSARAPQIQETQYF
abundance: medium-sized; v_gene: TRBV18; j_gene: TRBJ1-6; d_gene: -; CDR3nt: TGTGCCAGCTCACTCGACCAGGGAGGGGATTCACCCCTCCACTTT; CDR3aa: CASSLDQGGDSPLHF
abundance: -; v_gene: TRBV7-8; j_gene: TRBJ2-1; d_gene: -; CDR3nt: TGTGCCAGCAGCCGCTCGTCCTACAATGAGCAGTTCTTC; CDR3aa: CASSRSSYNEQFF